This T cell receptor beta chain derives from a study of blood T cells in healthy people across ages. The second PCR ran about 6 to 12 cycles with a sample-barcoded 5' primer and J-beta primers. The yield of each sample was at least 3 million CDR3-containing paired-end reads. TCRdb redid the calling of the 5' RACE reads with MiXCR, one entry per CDR3 protein. Of roughly 1.7 million distinct CDR3 sequences in the sample, about 35% were seen once. This clonotype was observed a handful of times. The length of the CDR3 is 16 residues. V shed 1 base and J shed 0 bases, with 11 bases lying between them. CDR1 is MDHEN, CDR2 SYDVKM, per germline.

The gene calls are TRBV28 and TRBJ2-3, with D tentatively TRBD2 (5 bases). This TCR came from a woman younger than 45 in good health. The sequenced sample consisted of blood. The CDR3 spells CASSLSLAASTDTQYF. As DNA, the CDR3 is TGTGCCAGCAGTTTATCGCTAGCAGCTAGCACAGATACGCAGTATTTT.